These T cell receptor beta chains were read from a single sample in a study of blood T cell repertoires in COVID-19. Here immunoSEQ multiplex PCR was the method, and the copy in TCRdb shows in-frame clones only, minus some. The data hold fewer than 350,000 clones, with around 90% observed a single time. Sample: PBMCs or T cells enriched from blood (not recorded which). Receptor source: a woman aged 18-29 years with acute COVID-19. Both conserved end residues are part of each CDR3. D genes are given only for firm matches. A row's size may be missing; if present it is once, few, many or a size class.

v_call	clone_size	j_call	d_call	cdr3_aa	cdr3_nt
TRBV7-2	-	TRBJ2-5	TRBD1	CASSPYRDRVQETQYF	TGTGCCAGCAGCCCGTACCGGGACAGGGTACAAGAGACCCAGTACTTC
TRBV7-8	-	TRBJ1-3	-	CASSSRWKDSARIYF	TGTGCCAGCAGCAGCCGCTGGAAAGACAGCGCCCGAATATATTTT
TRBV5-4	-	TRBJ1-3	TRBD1	CASSFMFPGQGTGNTIYF	TGTGCCAGCAGCTTTATGTTCCCGGGACAGGGAACTGGAAACACCATATATTTT
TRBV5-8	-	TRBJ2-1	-	CASSFYEQFF	TGTGCCAGCAGCTTCTATGAGCAGTTCTTC
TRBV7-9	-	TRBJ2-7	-	CASSTGHNYYEQYF	TGTGCCAGCAGCACCGGACATAATTACTACGAGCAGTACTTC
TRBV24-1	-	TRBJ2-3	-	CATSRSATDTQYF	TGTGCCACCAGTCGCAGTGCCACAGATACGCAGTATTTT
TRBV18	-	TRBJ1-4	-	CASSPREPSGNEKLFF	TGTGCCAGCTCACCACGAGAGCCCTCGGGTAATGAAAAACTGTTTTTT
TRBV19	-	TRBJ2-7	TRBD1	CASSIGQGAWGGEQYF	TGTGCCAGTAGTATAGGACAGGGGGCATGGGGCGGCGAGCAGTACTTC
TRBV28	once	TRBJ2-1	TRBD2	CASSLAGGDNEQFF	TGTGCCAGCAGTCTGGCGGGAGGCGACAATGAGCAGTTCTTC
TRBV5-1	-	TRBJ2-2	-	CASSPNTGTSTGELFF	TGCGCCAGCAGCCCAAACACCGGGACTTCAACCGGGGAGCTGTTTTTT
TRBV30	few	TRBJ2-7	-	CAWSAGGSSYEQYF	TGTGCCTGGAGCGCAGGGGGGAGCTCCTACGAGCAGTACTTC
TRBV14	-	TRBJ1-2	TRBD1	CASSPTGGRYGYTF	TGTGCCAGCAGCCCGACAGGGGGGCGCTATGGCTACACCTTC
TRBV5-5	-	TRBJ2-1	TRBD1	CASSRGQGANEQFF	TGTGCCAGCAGCCGCGGACAGGGGGCGAATGAGCAGTTCTTC
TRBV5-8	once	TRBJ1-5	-	CASSWGSYNQPQHF	TGTGCCAGCAGCTGGGGCAGCTACAATCAGCCCCAGCATTTT
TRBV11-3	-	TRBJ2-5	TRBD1	CASSLVTGQGEETQYF	TGTGCCAGCAGCTTAGTCACCGGACAGGGTGAGGAGACCCAGTACTTC
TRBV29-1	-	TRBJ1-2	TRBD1	CSVVVRGYSGYTF	TGCAGCGTTGTGGTCAGGGGGTATAGTGGCTACACCTTC
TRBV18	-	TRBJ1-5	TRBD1	CASSSGQGDSNQPQHF	TGTGCCAGCTCATCGGGACAGGGGGATAGCAATCAGCCCCAGCATTTT
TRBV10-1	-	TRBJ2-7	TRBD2	CASSALAEQSYEQYF	TGCGCCAGCAGTGCACTAGCGGAACAGTCCTACGAGCAGTACTTC
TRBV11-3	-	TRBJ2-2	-	CASSLDLGANTGELFF	TGTGCCAGCAGCTTAGATCTAGGTGCGAACACCGGGGAGCTGTTTTTT
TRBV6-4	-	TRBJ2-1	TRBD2	CASSGLAGAGNEQFF	TGTGCCAGCTCAGGGCTAGCGGGAGCTGGCAATGAGCAGTTCTTC
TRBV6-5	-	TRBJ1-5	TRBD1	CASNKPGGKNQPQHF	TGTGCCAGCAACAAACCAGGGGGAAAAAATCAGCCCCAGCATTTT
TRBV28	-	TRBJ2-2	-	CASTIAQGRTGELFF	TGTGCCAGCACCATTGCACAGGGGAGGACCGGGGAGCTGTTTTTT
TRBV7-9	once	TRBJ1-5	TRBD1	CASRTGPGQPQHF	TGTGCCAGCAGGACAGGGCCAGGGCAGCCCCAGCATTTT
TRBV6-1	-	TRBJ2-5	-	CASSEALEGGTSGTQYF	TGTGCCAGCAGTGAAGCGCTGGAGGGGGGGACTTCTGGGACCCAGTACTTC
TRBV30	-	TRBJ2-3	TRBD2	CAWSVPWTSGTQYF	TGTGCCTGGAGTGTACCCTGGACTAGTGGGACGCAGTATTTT
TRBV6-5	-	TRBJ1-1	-	CASSPFRTATEAFF	TGTGCCAGCAGCCCGTTTAGGACAGCGACTGAAGCTTTCTTT
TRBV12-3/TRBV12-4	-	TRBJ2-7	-	CASSEGVPYEQYF	TGTGCCAGCAGTGAGGGGGTCCCCTACGAGCAGTACTTC
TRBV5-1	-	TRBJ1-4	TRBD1	CASSLATRGSGEKLFF	TGCGCCAGCAGCTTGGCCACCAGGGGGTCAGGTGAAAAACTGTTTTTT
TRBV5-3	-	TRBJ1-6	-	CARSLGGTVSYNSPLHF	TGTGCCAGAAGCTTGGGGGGCACCGTCTCCTATAATTCACCCCTCCACTTT
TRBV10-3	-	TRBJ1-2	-	CAISGGGNLLPSSYGYTF	TGTGCCATCAGTGGGGGGGGGAATCTTCTACCTTCGAGCTATGGCTACACCTTC
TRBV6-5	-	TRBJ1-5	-	CASSSVPGGNQPQHF	TGTGCCAGCAGTTCAGTCCCGGGGGGCAATCAGCCCCAGCATTTT
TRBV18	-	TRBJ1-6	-	CASSELDNSPLHF	TGTGCCAGCTCAGAGCTAGATAATTCACCCCTCCACTTT
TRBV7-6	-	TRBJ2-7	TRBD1	CASSVRDRGPYEQYF	TGTGCCAGCAGCGTCCGGGACAGGGGACCCTACGAGCAGTACTTC
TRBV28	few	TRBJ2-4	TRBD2	CATARGGVAKNIQYF	TGTGCCACCGCTAGGGGAGGGGTTGCCAAAAACATTCAGTACTTC
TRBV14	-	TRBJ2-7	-	CASSQILQPSHEQYF	TGTGCCAGCAGCCAAATCTTACAGCCCTCCCACGAGCAGTACTTC
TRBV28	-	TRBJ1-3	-	CASSSTGSGNTIYF	TGTGCCAGCAGTAGTACAGGCTCTGGAAACACCATATATTTT
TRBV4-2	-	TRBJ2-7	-	CASSQDTRDEQYF	TGTGCCAGCAGCCAAGATACGAGAGACGAGCAGTACTTC
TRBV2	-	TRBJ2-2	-	CASSVYHRADTGELFF	TGTGCCAGCAGTGTTTACCACAGGGCGGACACCGGGGAGCTGTTTTTT
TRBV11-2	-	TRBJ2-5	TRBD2	CASSAGTSGRTQYF	TGTGCCAGCAGCGCCGGGACTAGCGGGAGGACCCAGTACTTC
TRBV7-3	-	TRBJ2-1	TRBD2	CASSFRASGSFDEQFF	TGTGCCAGCAGCTTCCGGGCTAGCGGGAGTTTCGATGAGCAGTTCTTC